This TCR beta chain was identified in a study of beta chain features in type 1 diabetes. V dropped 5 bases and J dropped 5; count of bases not matched to a gene: 13. Looked up from germline, CDR1 is SGHRS and CDR2 is YFSETQ. The CDR3 contains 16 residues. This clone was seen a handful of times. Expressed TCRB transcripts were sequenced because the isolated RNA had all been reverse transcribed beforehand. Libraries were prepared by immunoSEQ multiplex PCR; TCRdb keeps only in-frame clonotypes and omits some of them. The table includes 680,000 or so clones, roughly a sixth detected once. The material sequenced was naive CD4+ T cells from blood. The chain has TRBV5-1 and TRBJ2-5; 9 bases line up with TRBD2. This clonotype was obtained from a man between 18 and 29 years old in good health. CDR3 sequence reads: CASSSLAGALPETQYF. The CDR3 DNA follows: TGCGCCAGCAGTTCCTTAGCGGGGGCGCTCCCGGAGACCCAGTACTTC.